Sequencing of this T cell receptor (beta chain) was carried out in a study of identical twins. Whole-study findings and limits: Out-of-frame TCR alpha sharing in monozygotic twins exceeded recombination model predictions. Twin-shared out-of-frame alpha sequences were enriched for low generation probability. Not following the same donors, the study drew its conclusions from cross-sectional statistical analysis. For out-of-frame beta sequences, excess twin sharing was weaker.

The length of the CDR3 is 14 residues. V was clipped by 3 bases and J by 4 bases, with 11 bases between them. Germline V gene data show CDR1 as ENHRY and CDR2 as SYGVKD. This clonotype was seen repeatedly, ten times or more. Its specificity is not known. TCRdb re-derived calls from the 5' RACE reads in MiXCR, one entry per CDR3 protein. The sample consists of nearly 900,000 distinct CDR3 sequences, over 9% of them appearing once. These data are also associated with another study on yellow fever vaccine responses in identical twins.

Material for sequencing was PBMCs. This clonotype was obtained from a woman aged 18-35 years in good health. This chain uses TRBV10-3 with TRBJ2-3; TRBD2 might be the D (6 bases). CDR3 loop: CAISDPGLADTQYF. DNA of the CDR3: TGTGCCATCAGTGACCCGGGACTCGCAGATACGCAGTATTTT.